The text below deals with one T cell receptor (beta chain). This CDR3 spans 17 amino acids. With V trimmed by 1 base and J by 2 bases, 9 bases remained unmatched. CDR1 and CDR2 from the germline V gene are MGHRA and YSYEKL. Profiling relied on immunoSEQ multiplex PCR, and the TCRdb table lists in-frame clones only, not all of them. Of more than 45,000 clones listed, around 84% are singletons. The data stem from a study of OX40 agonist ivuxolimab in advanced cancers. This sequence joins TRBV4-1 and TRBJ2-7; 9 bases are a match to TRBD2. Sample: CD4+ or CD8+ T cells sorted from blood, taken in a trial of the OX40 agonist ivuxolimab. The TCR sequence derives from an adult with an advanced solid tumor such as melanoma, head and neck, liver or kidney cancer. This CDR3 is CASSQGKPSGVPYEQYF. The CDR3 DNA sequence: TGCGCCAGCAGCCAAGGAAAGCCTAGCGGGGTCCCCTACGAGCAGTACTTC.